This T cell receptor beta chain was profiled in a study of blood T cell repertoires in COVID-19. Study at large: Sites across the United States, Italy and Spain contributed samples from acute and convalescent COVID-19. From T cells, B-cell-depleted T cells, or PBMCs came the material, which was cDNA or gDNA.

TCRdb's table, derived via immunoSEQ multiplex PCR, lists solely in-frame clones and lacks some. Among 230,000 or so clones, around 84% were seen once, and the ten largest hold about 20%. V was pared by 3 bases and J by 4 bases, with 6 bases of the junction left unmatched. CDR1 is KGHSH and CDR2 is LQKENI in the germline V gene. This CDR3 contains 15 residues. This receptor was taken from a man younger than 40 with active or convalescent COVID-19. Material for sequencing was peripheral blood. The chain combines TRBV18 with TRBJ2-1; 7 nucleotides match TRBD2. The CDR3 loop reads CASSPQLAVYNEQFF. In DNA, the CDR3 is TGTGCCAGCTCACCGCAGCTAGCGGTTTACAATGAGCAGTTCTTC.